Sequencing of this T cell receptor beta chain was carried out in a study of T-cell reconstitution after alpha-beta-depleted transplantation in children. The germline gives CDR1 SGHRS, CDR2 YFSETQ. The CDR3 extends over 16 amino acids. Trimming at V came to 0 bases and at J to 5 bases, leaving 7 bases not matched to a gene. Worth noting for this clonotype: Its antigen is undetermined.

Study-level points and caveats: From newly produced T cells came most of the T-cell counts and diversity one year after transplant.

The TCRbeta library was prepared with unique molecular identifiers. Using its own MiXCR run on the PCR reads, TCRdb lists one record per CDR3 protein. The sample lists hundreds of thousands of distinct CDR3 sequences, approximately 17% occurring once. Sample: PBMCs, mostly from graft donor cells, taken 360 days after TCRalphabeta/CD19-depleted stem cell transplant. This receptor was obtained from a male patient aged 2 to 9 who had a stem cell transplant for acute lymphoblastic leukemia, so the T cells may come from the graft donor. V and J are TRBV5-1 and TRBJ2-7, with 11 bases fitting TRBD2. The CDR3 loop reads CASSLVTSGSPHEQYF. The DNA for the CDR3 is TGCGCCAGCAGCTTGGTCACTAGCGGGAGCCCCCACGAGCAGTACTTC.